The source of this TCR beta chain is a study of cytomegalovirus exposure and HLA in healthy donors. Whole-study context: The same platform was used for the 110 or so validation repertoires and the approximately 670 first-cohort repertoires, a later analysis reported.

Using immunoSEQ multiplex PCR, the repertoire was profiled, and TCRdb retains in-frame clones only, with some absent. The table lists some 170,000 clones, around 87% of them singletons. The donors formed part of the roughly 120-subject validation cohort, distinct from the roughly 670-subject first cohort. Findings and caveats of the study: Under in vitro conditions, three CMV-associated chains were confirmed as specific for CMV antigens.

Remarks on this clone: The antigen is undetermined.

Material: PBMCs. This receptor was identified in a woman aged 30 to 39 in good health and CMV-seronegative.

The CDR3 region has the DNA TGTGCCAGCAGCCTAAACCGCGAAAGCTCCTACAATGAGCAGTTCTTC. Residues: CASSLNRESSYNEQFF. The chain is built from TRBV27 and TRBJ2-1; D gene uncertain. CDR1 is MNHEY and CDR2 is SMNVEV in the germline V gene (reference sequence). The CDR3 sequence is 16 residues long. With 6 bases removed from V and 0 bases from J, the gap between germline ends came to 15 bases.